The 27 T cell receptor beta chains given below trace back to one sample, sequenced in a study of cytomegalovirus exposure and HLA in healthy donors (dated by TCRdb to the late 2010s). The library was produced with the immunoSEQ multiplex PCR assay. For the multiplex PCR, a mixture combining 60 forward primers for TCR Vbeta segments and 13 reverse primers for TCR Jbeta segments was used. In TCRdb, the immuneACCESS table is reduced to in-frame sequences with V and J assigned. These tables do not hold every clone; where another copy was compared, an unresolved V gene accounts for under half, and the others remain unexplained. For this sample there are about 150,000 clones; about 84% appear just once. The ten largest clonotypes hold roughly 3.4% of the sample. Material for sequencing was PBMCs. The receptors come from a male donor in good health and CMV-seronegative.

This chain connects TRBV7-3 to TRBJ2-1, with 8 bases matching TRBD2. The length of the CDR3 is 15 residues. J gave up 7 bases and V 6 bases, and 11 bases lay outside the gene matches. In germline, CDR1 is SGHTA, CDR2 FQGTGA. The CDR3 spells CASRLGGGFSNEQFF. The CDR3 nucleotides are TGTGCCAGCAGGTTGGGCGGGGGGTTCTCAAATGAGCAGTTCTTC.

The CDR3 nucleotides are TGCGCCAGCAGCTGGTGGACAGGGGGAAACACTGAAGCTTTCTTT. Translated: CASSWWTGGNTEAFF. The V call is TRBV5-1, the J call TRBJ1-1, with 10 bases that match TRBD1. CDR1 is SGHRS, CDR2 YFSETQ, per germline. J gave up 2 bases and V 3 bases, and 4 bases lay outside the gene matches. CDR3 length: 15 amino acids.

The V and J genes are TRBV5-1 and TRBJ2-7; 10 nucleotides align to TRBD2. The CDR3 is 15 residues long. Losses at the gene ends were 3 bases for V and 5 bases for J; bases not matched to a gene: 8. Looked up from germline, CDR1 is SGHRS and CDR2 is YFSETQ. CDR3 bases: TGCGCCAGCAGCTGGAAGCGGGAGGGCCTGGACGAGCAGTACTTC. Its translation: CASSWKREGLDEQYF. Variable domain in full (rest from reference TRBV5-1 and TRBJ2-7): KAGVTQTPRYLIKTRGQQVTLSCSPISGHRSVSWYQQTPGQGLQFLFEYFSETQRNKGNFPGRFSGRQFSNSRSEMNVSTLELGDSALYLCASSWKREGLDEQYFGPGTRLTVT.

Comments on this clone: Germline and junction disagree at one end, which may indicate a read error. The chain recombines TRBV5-5 with TRBJ1-6, with TRBD1 matching over 9 bases. The CDR3 length is 12 residues. The germline CDR1 and CDR2 sequences are SGHKS and YYEKEE (reference sequence). CDR3 amino acids: CASSPDRGRDRF. The CDR3 nucleotides are TGTGCCAGCAGCCCGGACAGGGGAAGGGATCGGTTT.

The J gene is TRBJ1-1, the V gene TRBV5-4; 9 positions agree with TRBD1. The CDR3 runs 13 residues. Germline loops: CDR1 SGHNT, CDR2 YYREEE (reference sequence). The junction had 1 base not matched to a gene; V was cut back by 5 bases and J by 2 bases. The chain's CDR3 is CASRGQGNTEAFF. CDR3 sequence (DNA): TGTGCCAGCAGGGGACAGGGAAACACTGAAGCTTTCTTT.

J is TRBJ1-1 and V is TRBV29-1; 7 positions agree with TRBD1. The V segment lost 4 bases and the J segment 0 bases; nucleotides outside the gene matches: 2. Germline V gene data show CDR1 as SQVTM and CDR2 as ANQGSEA. CDR3 length: 13 residues. The CDR3 spells CSVGDRMNTEAFF. The CDR3 coding sequence is TGCAGCGTTGGGGACAGAATGAACACTGAAGCTTTCTTT. Drawing the rest from reference TRBV29-1 and TRBJ1-1, the complete variable domain is SAVISQKPSRDICQRGTSLTIQCQVDSQVTMMFWYRQQPGQSLTLIATANQGSEATYESGFVIDKFPISRPNLTFSTLTVSNMSPEDSSIYLCSVGDRMNTEAFFGQGTRLTVV.

A few counts support this clone. The chain links TRBV5-4 to TRBJ2-5, with 9 bases identical to TRBD2. The V and J ends lost 0 bases and 4 bases, in that order; junction bases with no gene match: 10. The CDR3 has 17 amino acids. Germline CDR1 is SGHNT and CDR2 is YYREEE (reference sequence). This chain's CDR3 is CASSLGAGGRVGETQYF. The CDR3 DNA reads TGTGCCAGCAGCTTGGGGGCGGGGGGGCGGGTTGGAGAGACCCAGTACTTC.

The chain combines TRBV6-4 with TRBJ2-3; 16 nucleotides match TRBD2. The CDR3 is 19 residues long. Germline V CDR1 and CDR2: MRHNA, SNTAGT. Trimming took 5 bases from V and 6 from J; bases not matched to a gene: 14. CDR3 in amino acids: CASSLGTSGGADRVDTQYF. In DNA, the CDR3 is TGTGCCAGCAGTCTCGGGACTAGCGGGGGGGCGGATCGAGTGGATACGCAGTATTTT.

The rearrangement uses TRBV10-3 and TRBJ1-1; 7 bases match TRBD1. This CDR3 spans 15 amino acids. V trimming: 6 bases; J trimming: 5 bases; junction bases outside the gene matches: 12. Germline values: CDR1 ENHRY, CDR2 SYGVKD. CDR3 sequence: CAISPTKGAETEAFF. The CDR3 DNA reads TGTGCCATCAGCCCCACAAAGGGGGCTGAAACTGAAGCTTTCTTT.

The rearrangement joins TRBV27 to TRBJ1-5; D is undetermined. Germline V gene sequence: CDR1 MNHEY, CDR2 SMNVEV (reference sequence). The CDR3 length is 13 residues. V was clipped by 5 bases and J by 6 bases, with 11 bases between them. In DNA form, the CDR3 reads TGTGCCAGCAGTACAGCGAGCGGTCAGCCCCAGCATTTT. Translation: CASSTASGQPQHF.

CDR3 in DNA: TGTGCCAGCAGTTACTCGGAGATTCAAGAGACCCAGTACTTC. Its translation: CASSYSEIQETQYF. The chain joins TRBV6-5 to TRBJ2-5, with D uncertain. The V gene lost 0 bases and the J gene lost 2 bases, with 7 bases spanning the gap. Germline V CDR1 and CDR2: MNHEY, SVGAGI. The CDR3 is 14 residues long.

V usage is TRBV19 and J usage is TRBJ2-1; 10 bases map to TRBD1. V trimming: 9 bases; J trimming: 6 bases; junction bases outside the gene matches: 8. Germline-derived CDR1 and CDR2 are LNHDA and SQIVND (reference sequence). The CDR3 is made up of 14 amino acids. The CDR3: CASRPGQGFNEQFF. The DNA for the CDR3 is TGTGCCAGCCGACCGGGACAGGGGTTCAATGAGCAGTTCTTC.

The chain recombines TRBV28 with TRBJ2-7, with D perhaps TRBD2 (6 bases). The CDR3 is made up of 15 amino acids. Per the germline V gene, CDR1 is MDHEN and CDR2 is SYDVKM. Between the trimmed V and J ends, which lost 7 bases and 0 bases, there was a span of 16 bases. CDR3 nucleotides: TGTGCCAGCAAAACCATCGGGGGACCCTCCTACGAGCAGTACTTC. The encoded protein is CASKTIGGPSYEQYF.

V usage is TRBV28 and J usage is TRBJ2-1, with no clear D. The length of the CDR3 is 16 residues. Trimming stripped 5 bases from V and 2 bases from J, with 16 bases between. Germline CDR1 reads MDHEN; CDR2 reads SYDVKM. The CDR3 region has the DNA TGTGCCAGCAGTAGGTTAGCCCTACTCACCTACAATGAGCAGTTCTTC. It yields the protein CASSRLALLTYNEQFF.

The chain employs TRBV6-1 and TRBJ1-1; 7 bases fit TRBD1. CDR1 MNHNS and CDR2 SASEGT come from the germline V gene. The junction had 3 bases not matched to a gene; V was cut back by 4 bases and J by 4 bases. This CDR3 is built from 13 residues. The CDR3 region is CASSVTGSTEAFF. The CDR3, as DNA: TGTGCCAGCAGTGTGACAGGGAGCACTGAAGCTTTCTTT.

J is TRBJ1-1 and V is TRBV30; D is unclear. The CDR3 contains 13 residues. V lost 2 bases to trimming and J lost 2 bases, with 9 bases between them. CDR1 and CDR2 from the germline V gene are GTSNPN and SVGIG (reference sequence). Written as DNA, the CDR3 is TGTGCCTGGAGTTGGCTGGCAAACACTGAAGCTTTCTTT. Amino acid sequence: CAWSWLANTEAFF.

The chain employs TRBV4-2 and TRBJ1-2, with D perhaps matching TRBD1 (5 bases). Trimming took off 0 bases at V and 4 bases at J, with 12 bases between the two ends. Germline V gene lookup returns CDR1 LGHNA and CDR2 YNFKEQ. This CDR3 comprises 15 residues. The CDR3 region is CASSQDTGGLYGYTF. The CDR3 DNA is TGTGCCAGCAGCCAAGATACGGGGGGTCTCTATGGCTACACCTTC.

The chain combines TRBV2 with TRBJ2-5; tentatively, D is TRBD2 (6 bases). This CDR3 comprises 12 residues. Looked up from germline, CDR1 is SNHLY and CDR2 is FYNNEI. V gave up 8 bases and J gave up 2 bases, with 9 bases separating them. CDR3 region: CASRGRQETQYF. The CDR3 DNA is TGTGCCAGCCGGGGGAGGCAAGAGACCCAGTACTTC.

The J gene is TRBJ1-4, the V gene TRBV7-9, with unresolved D. The CDR3 covers 15 residues. CDR1 SEHNR and CDR2 FQNEAQ come from the germline V gene (reference sequence). V was pared by 2 bases and J by 0 bases, with 7 bases between. CDR3 region: CASSLPPATNEKLFF. CDR3 DNA: TGTGCCAGCAGCTTACCTCCAGCAACTAATGAAAAACTGTTTTTT.

The V gene is TRBV28, the J gene TRBJ1-4, with D possibly matching TRBD1 (6 bases). The germline V and J ends were trimmed by 10 bases and 6 bases, with 12 bases remaining between them. CDR3 size: 12 residues. CDR1 and CDR2 (germline): MDHEN, SYDVKM. The CDR3 DNA sequence: TGTGCCACCGAGGCAGGGGATGAAAAACTGTTTTTT. Protein: CATEAGDEKLFF.

V and J are TRBV7-8 and TRBJ2-7; 9 positions match TRBD2. Germline CDR1 and CDR2: SGHVS and FQNEAQ. This CDR3 region has 15 residues. Trimming at V came to 5 bases and at J to 7 bases, leaving 12 bases not matched to a gene. CDR3: CASSPMAGGPGEQYF. The CDR3 bases are TGTGCCAGCAGCCCCATGGCGGGAGGGCCGGGGGAGCAGTACTTC.

J is TRBJ1-2 and V is TRBV9; D might be TRBD1 (6 bases). The CDR3 runs to 12 residues. CDR1 is SGDLS, CDR2 YYNGEE, per germline. The V gene lost 4 bases and the J gene lost 6 bases, with 10 bases spanning the gap. For the CDR3, the DNA is TGTGCCAGCAGCCCTGGACAGCATGGCTACACCTTC. Protein sequence: CASSPGQHGYTF.

CDR3 coding DNA: TGTGCCAGCAGCTTAGGGACAGGGAGGACTGAAGCTTTCTTT. As protein: CASSLGTGRTEAFF. The chain combines TRBV7-9 with TRBJ1-1, with 8 bases matching TRBD1. The germline gives CDR1 SEHNR, CDR2 FQNEAQ (reference sequence). V gave up 1 base and J gave up 5 bases; unmatched junction bases: 3. The CDR3 is 14 residues long. The whole variable domain, remainder taken from reference TRBV7-9 and TRBJ1-1, is DTGVSQNPRHKITKRGQNVTFRCDPISEHNRLYWYRQTLGQGPEFLTYFQNEAQLEKSRLLSDRFSAERPKGSFSTLEIQRTEQGDSAMYLCASSLGTGRTEAFFGQGTRLTVV.

The chain combines TRBV30 with TRBJ2-7, with TRBD1 matching over 9 bases. This CDR3 has 13 amino acids. Germline CDR1 GTSNPN, CDR2 SVGIG (reference sequence). V was clipped by 1 base and J by 5 bases; unmatched bases: 3. The CDR3: CAWSGQGVDEQYF. The CDR3 DNA is TGTGCCTGGAGTGGACAGGGGGTAGACGAGCAGTACTTC. Filled out from reference TRBV30 and TRBJ2-7, the complete variable domain reads SQTIHQWPATLVQPVGSPLSLECTVEGTSNPNLYWYRQAAGRGLQLLFYSVGIGQISSEVPQNLSASRPQDRQFILSSKKLLLSDSGFYLCAWSGQGVDEQYFGPGTRLTVT.

As to this clone: The same CDR3 is also encoded by other DNA sequences in this sample. The chain carries TRBV7-2 and TRBJ1-1, with D unclear. The CDR3 length is 14 residues. Germline values: CDR1 SGHTA, CDR2 FQGNSA. Trimming left V 0 bases short and J 1 base short, with 6 bases between. CDR3 sequence reads: CASSLAAGNTEAFF. The CDR3 DNA sequence: TGTGCCAGCAGCTTAGCCGCAGGGAACACTGAAGCTTTCTTT. Full variable domain (missing parts from reference TRBV7-2 and TRBJ1-1): GAGVSQSPSNKVTEKGKDVELRCDPISGHTALYWYRQSLGQGLEFLIYFQGNSAPDKSGLPSDRFSAERTGGSVSTLTIQRTQQEDSAVYLCASSLAAGNTEAFFGQGTRLTVV.

This clone occurred a few times. The gene calls are TRBV5-4 and TRBJ1-2; D call uncertain. CDR1 is SGHNT and CDR2 is YYREEE in the germline V gene (reference sequence). Trimming left V 0 bases short and J 8 bases short, with 20 bases between. The CDR3 sequence is 16 residues long. CDR3 nucleotide sequence: TGTGCCAGCAGCTTGGGGCGGTGGAGCTCGGAGGAGGGCTACACCTTC. Translated: CASSLGRWSSEEGYTF.

This sequence joins TRBV27 and TRBJ1-5, with a tentative D call TRBD1 (5 bases). The V end lost 6 bases, the J end lost 6 bases, and 15 bases lay between the germline ends. There are 14 residues in the CDR3. From germline, CDR1 is MNHEY and CDR2 SMNVEV (reference sequence). The DNA of the CDR3 is TGTGCCAGCAGCACGCAGGGAGGCGGTCAGCCCCAGCATTTT. It yields the protein CASSTQGGGQPQHF.